Below are 17 T cell receptor beta chains sequenced from a single sample in a study of blood T cell repertoires in COVID-19. Assay: immunoSEQ multiplex PCR; the TCRdb copy retains only in-frame clones and omits some. The table has more than 35,000 clones, 80% to 90% seen once. Sequenced: peripheral blood. The source of these receptors is a human donor in a cohort sampled during active COVID-19.

This clone was seen only once. This chain uses TRBV24-1 with TRBJ1-1; unclear D gene. There are 15 residues in the CDR3. Between the trimmed V and J ends, which lost 2 bases and 2 bases, there was a span of 11 bases. CDR1 and CDR2 from the germline V gene are KGHDR and SFDVKD. CDR3 sequence (DNA): TGTGCCACCAGTGATTCTCGTGAGGGTAACACTGAAGCTTTCTTT. Translated: CATSDSREGNTEAFF.

The chain is built from TRBV13 and TRBJ2-5, with a tentative D call TRBD2 (5 bases). The CDR3 length is 13 residues. V shed 3 bases and J shed 5 bases, with 10 bases lying between them. Germline lookup yields CDR1 PRHDT and CDR2 FYEKMQ (reference sequence). The CDR3 spells CASSLPGTETQYF. The CDR3 bases are TGTGCCAGCAGCTTGCCGGGAACGGAGACCCAGTACTTC.

This clone has only a few counts. The rearrangement links TRBV5-4 to TRBJ1-2; D is possibly TRBD1 (6 bases). The V gene lost 4 bases and the J gene lost 1 base, with 14 bases spanning the gap. This CDR3 has 15 residues. CDR1 and CDR2 from the germline V gene are SGHNT and YYREEE (reference sequence). CDR3 nucleotides: TGTGCCAGCAGCACCAGCGGACAGTATAACTATGGCTACACCTTC. Amino acids: CASSTSGQYNYGYTF. Full variable domain (rest looked up from reference TRBV5-4 and TRBJ1-2): ETGVTQSPTHLIKTRGQQVTLRCSSQSGHNTVSWYQQALGQGPQFIFQYYREEENGRGNFPPRFSGLQFPNYSSELNVNALELDDSALYLCASSTSGQYNYGYTFGSGTRLTVV.

The chain joins TRBV4-2 to TRBJ1-2; D remains ambiguous. CDR3 size: 15 residues. Between the trimmed V and J ends, which lost 0 bases and 8 bases, there was a span of 16 bases. Germline V gene sequence: CDR1 LGHNA, CDR2 YNFKEQ. The CDR3 sequence is CASSQDNDKARGYTF. CDR3 DNA sequence: TGTGCCAGCAGCCAAGATAACGACAAGGCCAGGGGCTACACCTTC.

V gene TRBV27 combines with J gene TRBJ1-2, with D perhaps TRBD1 (6 bases). The V end was cut by 3 bases, the J end by 4 bases, with 12 bases between. In germline, CDR1 is MNHEY, CDR2 SMNVEV (reference sequence). This CDR3 has 14 residues. The CDR3 sequence: CASSFGGQTYGYTF. The DNA for the CDR3 is TGTGCCAGCAGTTTTGGAGGACAGACCTATGGCTACACCTTC.

The J gene is TRBJ1-2, the V gene TRBV6-6; 9 nucleotides line up with TRBD1. Germline CDR1 is MNHNY and CDR2 is SVGAGI (reference sequence). With 3 bases clipped from V and 5 bases from J, the junction kept 7 bases outside the gene matches. CDR3 size: 15 residues. The CDR3 region is CASSYPIQGAYGYTF. DNA for the CDR3: TGTGCCAGCAGTTATCCTATACAGGGGGCTTATGGCTACACCTTC.

The genes are TRBV4-1 and TRBJ2-3; D is unresolved. Germline V gene lookup returns CDR1 MGHRA and CDR2 YSYEKL. The length of the CDR3 is 12 residues. Trimming cost V 1 base and J 6 bases, with 5 bases left between them. CDR3: CASSQVLDTQYF. In DNA, the CDR3 is TGCGCCAGCAGCCAAGTACTGGATACGCAGTATTTT.

The chain employs TRBV19 and TRBJ1-1; 9 bases align to TRBD1. The V gene end was trimmed by 5 bases and the J gene end by 6 bases; junction bases not matched to a gene: 7. The germline V gene encodes CDR1 LNHDA and CDR2 SQIVND (reference sequence). The CDR3 loop spans 14 amino acids. The CDR3 here is CASSLGQGVAEAFF. The CDR3 DNA sequence: TGTGCCAGTAGTTTGGGACAGGGAGTCGCTGAAGCTTTCTTT.

The CDR3 DNA reads TGCGCCAGCAGCTTGGCCGGGACAGACAATACCCAGTACTTC. Translating it yields CASSLAGTDNTQYF. This chain links TRBV5-1 with TRBJ2-5, with 7 nucleotides matching TRBD1. There are 14 residues in the CDR3. Unmatched junction bases numbered 7, after V lost 0 bases and J lost 8 bases. CDR1 and CDR2 from the germline V gene are SGHRS and YFSETQ. Drawing the rest from reference TRBV5-1 and TRBJ2-5, the complete variable domain is KAGVTQTPRYLIKTRGQQVTLSCSPISGHRSVSWYQQTPGQGLQFLFEYFSETQRNKGNFPGRFSGRQFSNSRSEMNVSTLELGDSALYLCASSLAGTDNTQYFGPGTRLLVL.

The V and J genes are TRBV3-1 (or the pseudogene TRBV3-2) and TRBJ1-2, with TRBD1 matching 7 bases. This CDR3 comprises 14 residues. After removal of 4 bases from V and 5 bases from J, the junction contained 7 bases not matched to a gene. Germline lookup yields CDR1 LGHDT and CDR2 YNNKEL (reference sequence). The CDR3 sequence: CASSLWDSRYGYTF. In DNA, the CDR3 is TGTGCCAGCAGCCTTTGGGACAGCCGGTATGGCTACACCTTC.

This CDR3 is CASSFYFGTTEAFF. DNA of the CDR3: TGTGCCAGCAGTTTTTACTTTGGGACAACTGAAGCTTTCTTT. V gene TRBV27 combines with J gene TRBJ1-1; perhaps TRBD1 as D (6 bases). Trimming took 3 bases from V and 5 from J, leaving 13 bases between them. Germline loops: CDR1 MNHEY, CDR2 SMNVEV (reference sequence). The CDR3 has 14 amino acids.

The chain is built from TRBV5-4 and TRBJ1-2; 8 positions agree with TRBD1. Trimming removed 3 bases from V and 7 bases from J; junction bases left unmatched: 5. The germline CDR1 and CDR2 sequences are SGHNT and YYREEE (reference sequence). The CDR3 spans 13 residues. The CDR3 spells CASSSQGARGYTF. Written as DNA, the CDR3 is TGTGCCAGCAGCTCTCAGGGGGCGCGTGGCTACACCTTC. The variable domain in full, completed from reference TRBV5-4 and TRBJ1-2, reads ETGVTQSPTHLIKTRGQQVTLRCSSQSGHNTVSWYQQALGQGPQFIFQYYREEENGRGNFPPRFSGLQFPNYSSELNVNALELDDSALYLCASSSQGARGYTFGSGTRLTVV.

The V gene is TRBV18, the J gene TRBJ2-1, with TRBD2 identical over 10 bases. Germline CDR1 is KGHSH and CDR2 is LQKENI. This CDR3 comprises 16 residues. V was clipped by 6 bases and J by 1 base; unmatched bases: 6. This CDR3 is CASSALSGRSYNEQFF. In DNA form, the CDR3 reads TGTGCCAGCTCGGCGCTTAGCGGGAGGTCCTACAATGAGCAGTTCTTC.

Note on this clone: Other DNA sequences in the sample encode the same CDR3. The V gene is TRBV2, the J gene TRBJ1-5, with 9 nucleotides matching TRBD1. Germline V gene sequence: CDR1 SNHLY, CDR2 FYNNEI. This CDR3 has 14 residues. The V and J ends lost 9 bases and 4 bases, in that order; junction bases with no gene match: 7. The chain's CDR3 is CASSGTGKNQPQHF. CDR3 nucleotides: TGTGCCAGTTCCGGGACAGGGAAGAATCAGCCCCAGCATTTT. Variable domain in full (rest from reference TRBV2 and TRBJ1-5): EPEVTQTPSHQVTQMGQEVILRCVPISNHLYFYWYRQILGQKVEFLVSFYNNEISEKSEIFDDQFSVERPDGSNFTLKIRSTKLEDSAMYFCASSGTGKNQPQHFGDGTRLSIL.

The chain has TRBV5-6 and TRBJ2-7, with TRBD2 matching over 7 bases. Germline V gene data show CDR1 as SGHDT and CDR2 as YYEEEE. The CDR3 has 15 residues. V dropped 2 bases and J dropped 3; count of bases not matched to a gene: 8. The CDR3 sequence is CASSFSWREFYEQYF. DNA for the CDR3: TGTGCCAGCAGCTTCTCGTGGCGGGAGTTCTACGAGCAGTACTTC.

The rearrangement joins TRBV12-3 or TRBV12-4 to TRBJ1-6; TRBD1 might be the D (5 bases). V was clipped by 6 bases and J by 8 bases, with 8 bases between them. The CDR3 covers 12 residues. CDR3 DNA sequence: TGTGCCAGCAGCCGGGGGGATTCACCCCTCCACTTT. Translated, it gives CASSRGDSPLHF.

The chain employs TRBV6-7 and TRBJ2-7, with D maybe TRBD1 (5 bases). TRBV6-7 counts as an open reading frame of uncertain function. V lost 2 bases and J 0 bases, leaving 11 bases between the germline ends. This CDR3 region has 15 residues. The CDR3 DNA follows: TGTGCCAGCAGTTACGGACACACTAACTCCTACGAGCAGTACTTC. Residues: CASSYGHTNSYEQYF.